Following are 22 T cell receptor beta chains from one sample sequenced in a study of blood T cells in healthy people across ages. Primers used in a second PCR of about 6 to 11 cycles were a sample-barcoded 5' primer and a J-beta primer mix. TCRdb reanalysed the 5' RACE reads using MiXCR and keeps one entry per CDR3 protein. The top ten clones hold roughly a tenth of a sample with about 930,000 distinct CDR3 sequences, approximately 32% of them seen once. A further study also used this sample, focusing on T cells of mothers and their children.

Input material: blood. These receptors were collected from a middle-aged woman in good health.

In the case of this clonotype: One end of the junction fails to match germline, which may point to a read error. CDR3 protein: CASSSQASGGAGDTQYF. The CDR3 DNA follows: TGCGCCAGCAGCTCCCAGGCTAGCGGGGGGGCCGGAGATACGCAGTATTTT. The chain combines TRBV3-1 with TRBJ2-3; TRBD2 aligns across 12 bases. The germline CDR1 and CDR2 sequences are LGHDT and YNNKEL (reference sequence). The CDR3 sequence is 17 residues long.

This clonotype occurred a few times. V usage is TRBV27 and J usage is TRBJ2-7, with a possible D match to TRBD2 (6 bases). The CDR3 is made up of 13 amino acids. Germline V gives CDR1 MNHEY, CDR2 SMNVEV (reference sequence). V gave up 6 bases and J gave up 5 bases, with 14 bases separating them. The CDR3 DNA sequence: TGTGCCAGCAGATTGAGCGGGTCCCACGAGCAGTACTTC. Protein: CASRLSGSHEQYF.

Only a few counts were recorded for this clonotype. V and J are TRBV7-2 and TRBJ2-1; 12 positions match TRBD2. Trimming removed 5 bases from V and 0 bases from J; junction bases left unmatched: 14. The CDR3 has 20 residues. Germline V gene sequence: CDR1 SGHTA, CDR2 FQGNSA. CDR3 sequence reads: CASSRPKRLAGAGSYNEQFF. The DNA for the CDR3 is TGTGCCAGCAGCCGACCCAAACGACTAGCGGGGGCTGGCTCCTACAATGAGCAGTTCTTC.

V usage is TRBV5-1 and J usage is TRBJ1-1; D unclear. The ends were cut back, 5 bases at V and 4 bases at J, with 15 bases in the middle. There are 14 residues in the CDR3. CDR1 and CDR2 from the germline V gene are SGHRS and YFSETQ. The CDR3 loop reads CASSEGHYSTEAFF. DNA for the CDR3: TGCGCCAGCAGTGAAGGCCATTACAGCACTGAAGCTTTCTTT.

The V gene is TRBV12-3 or TRBV12-4, the J gene TRBJ1-6, with D uncertain. V lost 0 bases and J 15 bases, leaving 12 bases between the germline ends. The CDR3 is made up of 13 amino acids. The CDR3 reads CASSLAVDRRLHF. The DNA of the CDR3 is TGTGCCAGCAGTTTAGCCGTAGATCGTCGCCTCCACTTT.

CDR3 sequence reads: CAISPGTGRHEQYF. Written as DNA, the CDR3 is TGTGCCATCAGTCCCGGGACAGGGCGACACGAGCAGTACTTC. The rearrangement uses TRBV10-3 and TRBJ2-7; TRBD1 matches at 9 bases. The V gene's germline CDR1 is ENHRY and CDR2 SYGVKD. The CDR3 is made up of 14 amino acids. V trimming: 5 bases; J trimming: 5 bases; junction bases outside the gene matches: 7.

This chain links TRBV7-2 with TRBJ1-2; possibly TRBD1 for D (6 bases). Trimming left V 4 bases short and J 5 bases short, with 17 bases between. This CDR3 comprises 15 residues. Germline CDR1 SGHTA, CDR2 FQGNSA. CDR3 DNA: TGTGCCAGCAGCTCTAACCCCTCCGGGACATATGGCTACACCTTC. Protein: CASSSNPSGTYGYTF.

This clonotype was seen a few times. This chain links TRBV12-3 or TRBV12-4 with TRBJ2-1; D remains unclear. The ends were cut back, 1 base at V and 13 bases at J, with 23 bases in the middle. The length of the CDR3 is 16 residues. The CDR3 loop reads CASSLVVKPRHSQQFF. The CDR3, as DNA: TGTGCCAGCAGTTTAGTAGTGAAGCCCAGACATTCCCAACAGTTCTTC.

This clonotype came up many times. This chain links TRBV6-5 with TRBJ2-5; tentative D call: TRBD1 (5 bases). TRBJ2-7 matches the DNA end more closely, so the J call is doubtful. CDR1 MNHEY and CDR2 SVGAGI come from the germline V gene. The length of the CDR3 is 14 residues. The CDR3 spells CASSFSAGTYEQYF. CDR3 sequence (DNA): TGTGCCAGCAGTTTCTCGGCAGGGACCTACGAGCAGTACTTC.

Regarding this clonotype: A much larger clone is a single base away; this may be a read error. This chain uses TRBV3-1 with TRBJ1-5, with TRBD1 matching 7 bases. The CDR3 extends over 15 amino acids. Germline V gives CDR1 LGHDT, CDR2 YNNKEL (reference sequence). The V and J ends lost 3 bases and 9 bases, in that order; junction bases with no gene match: 11. DNA of the CDR3: TGTGCCAGCAGCCACTCGACAGGGACGGTTCGGCCCCAGCATTTT. Translated: CASSHSTGTVRPQHF.

Turning to this clonotype: At one of its ends the junction is not consistent with the germline gene, which may arise from a read error. V gene TRBV2 combines with J gene TRBJ2-3, with TRBD2 matching 11 bases. The CDR3 runs 16 residues. CDR1 and CDR2 (germline): SNHLY, FYNNEI. CDR3 DNA: TGTGCCAGCAGTGAAACTCTAGCGGGGGGCACAGATACGCGGTATTTT. Translated: CASSETLAGGTDTRYF.

About this clonotype itself: The junction departs from germline at one end; a sequencing error may be responsible. The CDR3 here is CVSSWGDRDQETQYF. The DNA for the CDR3 is TGCGTCAGCAGCTGGGGGGACAGGGACCAAGAGACCCAGTACTTC. The gene calls are TRBV5-1 and TRBJ2-5, with 9 bases aligning to TRBD1. The CDR3 consists of 15 residues. CDR1 and CDR2 from the germline V gene are SGHRS and YFSETQ.

This clonotype was counted a few times. The J gene is TRBJ1-6, the V gene TRBV5-1, with D unresolved. This CDR3 region has 15 residues. Per germline, CDR1 SGHRS and CDR2 YFSETQ. Trimming left V 4 bases short and J 4 bases short, with 12 bases between. For the CDR3, the DNA is TGCGCCAGCAGCCTAGAGCCGGGGTATAATTCACCCCTCCACTTT. The encoded protein is CASSLEPGYNSPLHF.

This clonotype was picked up many times. This chain joins TRBV28 and TRBJ2-3; TRBD2 is a possible D gene (5 bases). The V and J ends lost 1 base and 4 bases respectively, with 18 bases between them. The germline CDR1 and CDR2 sequences are MDHEN and SYDVKM. The CDR3 consists of 17 residues. The CDR3 DNA reads as TGTGCCAGCAGTTTATCCCAGCCCGGAGGATGGGCAGATACGCAGTATTTT. Translation gives CASSLSQPGGWADTQYF.

The chain uses TRBV6-2 or TRBV6-3 and TRBJ2-5; no clear D gene. This CDR3 comprises 12 residues. Germline CDR1 and CDR2: MNHEY and SVGEGT. Trimming took 2 bases from V and 11 from J, leaving 12 bases between them. As DNA, the CDR3 is TGTGCCAGCAGTTACGGTAAACCGGAACAGTACTTC. The encoded protein is CASSYGKPEQYF.

The chain combines TRBV6-5 with TRBJ2-2; possibly TRBD2 for D (6 bases). Looked up from germline, CDR1 is MNHEY and CDR2 is SVGAGI. The germline V and J ends were trimmed by 7 bases and 6 bases, with 21 bases remaining between them. The CDR3 covers 16 residues. The CDR3 spells CASTLRGGSVAGELFF. The CDR3 nucleotides read TGTGCCAGCACTCTACGAGGAGGGAGTGTGGCCGGGGAGCTGTTTTTT.

V and J are TRBV27 and TRBJ2-5, with a tentative D call TRBD2 (6 bases). Per the germline V gene, CDR1 is MNHEY and CDR2 is SMNVEV (reference sequence). The V end was cut by 2 bases, the J end by 1 base, with 17 bases between. The CDR3 is 17 residues long. The CDR3 protein is CASSLNGLAACQETQYF. In DNA form, the CDR3 reads TGTGCCAGCAGTTTAAATGGGTTAGCGGCTTGCCAAGAGACCCAGTACTTC.

The chain carries TRBV15 and TRBJ2-1; the match to TRBD2 covers 10 bases. Germline V lookup: CDR1 LNHNV, CDR2 YYDKDF (reference sequence). The CDR3 sequence is 15 residues long. V lost 4 bases to trimming and J lost 4 bases; unmatched junction nucleotides: 4. The DNA of the CDR3 is TGTGCCACCAGCACCAGCGGGGGGGCATACAATGAGCAGTTCTTC. It specifies CATSTSGGAYNEQFF.

This clonotype was seen ten or more times. The J gene is TRBJ2-7, the V gene TRBV28; TRBD1 matches at 7 bases. The trim removed 4 bases at V and 3 bases at J, leaving 3 bases unmatched. Looked up from germline, CDR1 is MDHEN and CDR2 is SYDVKM. This CDR3 has 13 residues. CDR3: CASSSGQDYEQYF. DNA of the CDR3: TGTGCCAGCAGTTCTGGACAGGACTACGAGCAGTACTTC. Looking up the rest from reference TRBV28 and TRBJ2-7 gives the full variable domain: DVKVTQSSRYLVKRTGEKVFLECVQDMDHENMFWYRQDPGLGLRLIYFSYDVKMKEKGDIPEGYSVSREKKERFSLILESASTNQTSMYLCASSSGQDYEQYFGPGTRLTVT.

The V and J genes are TRBV5-1 and TRBJ1-1; 8 bases map to TRBD1. The CDR3 extends over 18 amino acids. V was clipped by 0 bases and J by 3 bases; unmatched bases: 13. Germline V gene data show CDR1 as SGHRS and CDR2 as YFSETQ. The CDR3 here is CASSLVGQGAGVDTEAFF. The DNA of the CDR3 is TGCGCCAGCAGCTTGGTTGGGCAGGGGGCTGGCGTAGACACTGAAGCTTTCTTT.

This clonotype was observed many times. V is TRBV7-2 and J is TRBJ1-6, with 8 bases matching TRBD1. The CDR3 sequence is 15 residues long. Germline V gene data show CDR1 as SGHTA and CDR2 as FQGNSA. V shed 2 bases and J 9 bases; nucleotides not matched to a gene: 6. The CDR3 coding sequence is TGTGCCAGCAGCTTAAGGCAGGGGGCCGGTTCACCCCTCCACTTT. The encoded protein is CASSLRQGAGSPLHF.

This clonotype was recorded at least ten times. The J gene is TRBJ2-1, the V gene TRBV7-9; 10 positions agree with TRBD2. The CDR3 contains 15 residues. CDR1 and CDR2 from the germline V gene are SEHNR and FQNEAQ (reference sequence). Trimming cost V 7 bases and J 5 bases; bases outside gene matches: 8. The CDR3 region is CASTIAGGRDNEQFF. DNA of the CDR3: TGTGCCAGCACCATAGCGGGGGGTAGGGACAATGAGCAGTTCTTC.